Presented here are 10 T cell receptor beta chains from one specimen sequenced in a study of blood T cell repertoires in COVID-19 (dated by TCRdb to the early 2020s). The library relied on the immunoSEQ multiplex PCR assay. TCRdb's version of the immuneACCESS table is confined to in-frame rearrangements and falls short of the full clone set. An unresolved V gene accounts for under half of the shortfall where checked; the remainder is of unknown origin. The sample table contains 100,000 to 150,000 clones; only one count was recorded for around 82% of them. The ten most abundant clones make up about 1.5% of the sample. What was sequenced was peripheral blood. The receptors shown here come from a man in his 60s with acute or convalescent COVID-19.

The rearrangement joins TRBV5-1 to TRBJ1-2; TRBD1 agrees at 10 bases. This CDR3 has 16 amino acids. V dropped 3 bases and J dropped 1; count of bases not matched to a gene: 6. Germline CDR1 reads SGHRS; CDR2 reads YFSETQ. CDR3 protein: CASSYGTGESNYGYTF. The CDR3 coding sequence is TGCGCCAGCAGCTACGGGACAGGGGAGAGTAACTATGGCTACACCTTC.

The chain joins TRBV10-3 to TRBJ2-7; 9 nucleotides align to TRBD1. Trimming removed 6 bases from V and 3 bases from J; junction bases left unmatched: 6. This CDR3 is 14 amino acids long. CDR1 and CDR2 from the germline V gene are ENHRY and SYGVKD. The CDR3 loop reads CAIRTGTGNYEQYF. As DNA, the CDR3 is TGTGCCATCAGGACCGGGACAGGGAACTACGAGCAGTACTTC.

CDR3 nucleotide sequence: TGTGCCAGCAGTGAAGGGGCAGGGGGCTATGGCTACACCTTC. Encoded protein: CASSEGAGGYGYTF. The chain combines TRBV6-1 with TRBJ1-2; 7 positions match TRBD1. V lost 1 base and J lost 4; bases outside the gene matches: 3. There are 14 residues in the CDR3. The germline V gene has CDR1 MNHNS and CDR2 SASEGT.

CDR3 loop: CSASRGGQGQEAFF. The CDR3 coding sequence is TGCAGTGCTAGTCGAGGGGGACAGGGCCAGGAAGCTTTCTTT. This chain connects TRBV20-1 to TRBJ1-1; 9 bases map to TRBD1. J lost 8 bases, V lost 3 bases, and 10 bases had no gene match. The CDR3 is made up of 14 amino acids. Germline CDR1 is DFQATT and CDR2 is SNEGSKA (reference sequence).

Of note for this clone: At one end the junction does not follow the germline gene, possibly because of a read error. V usage is TRBV5-1 and J usage is TRBJ1-2; tentatively, D is TRBD1 (6 bases). Germline V CDR1 and CDR2: SGHRS, YFSETQ. This CDR3 spans 17 amino acids. This chain's CDR3 is CASSLSLQGLQAYGHTF. The CDR3, as DNA: TGCGCCAGCAGCTTAAGTCTTCAGGGGCTACAGGCCTATGGCCACACCTTC.

This chain links TRBV3-1 (or the pseudogene TRBV3-2) with TRBJ1-5, with 7 bases fitting TRBD1. Germline lookup yields CDR1 LGHDT and CDR2 YNNKEL (reference sequence). The CDR3 totals 14 residues. The V gene end was trimmed by 4 bases and the J gene end by 6 bases; junction bases not matched to a gene: 6. The DNA for the CDR3 is TGTGCCAGCAGCCCAGGGGGTGGGGGTCAGCCCCAGCATTTT. Translation: CASSPGGGGQPQHF.

This clone was detected a few times. The chain carries TRBV27 and TRBJ1-1; 9 bases are a match to TRBD1. From germline, CDR1 is MNHEY and CDR2 SMNVEV (reference sequence). Trimming removed 5 bases from V and 4 bases from J; junction bases left unmatched: 8. The CDR3 runs to 15 residues. The CDR3 region is CASSIRGTGTTEAFF. The CDR3 region has the DNA TGTGCCAGCAGTATCCGCGGGACAGGGACCACTGAAGCTTTCTTT.

The chain links TRBV20-1 to TRBJ2-1; D unresolved. V dropped 3 bases and J dropped 9 bases, with 12 bases sitting between them. Germline V CDR1 and CDR2: DFQATT, SNEGSKA (reference sequence). The CDR3 has 12 amino acids. The CDR3, as DNA: TGCAGTGCTAGTTCTAGGAAAATTGAGCAGTTCTTC. Amino acids: CSASSRKIEQFF.

The V and J genes are TRBV5-1 and TRBJ2-1; 9 nucleotides agree with TRBD1. Trimming at V came to 2 bases and at J to 4 bases, leaving 7 bases not matched to a gene. Looked up from germline, CDR1 is SGHRS and CDR2 is YFSETQ. The CDR3 is 16 residues long. The CDR3 region is CASSFSTGGSYNEQFF. DNA of the CDR3: TGCGCCAGCAGCTTTTCGACAGGGGGGAGTTACAATGAGCAGTTCTTC.

The chain has TRBV30 and TRBJ2-3; TRBD1 might be the D (6 bases). Trimming removed 2 bases from V and 0 bases from J, with 12 bases in between. The CDR3 covers 15 residues. Germline V gives CDR1 GTSNPN, CDR2 SVGIG (reference sequence). The CDR3, as DNA: TGTGCCTGGAGTTCCACAGGGTATAGCACAGATACGCAGTATTTT. It translates to CAWSSTGYSTDTQYF.